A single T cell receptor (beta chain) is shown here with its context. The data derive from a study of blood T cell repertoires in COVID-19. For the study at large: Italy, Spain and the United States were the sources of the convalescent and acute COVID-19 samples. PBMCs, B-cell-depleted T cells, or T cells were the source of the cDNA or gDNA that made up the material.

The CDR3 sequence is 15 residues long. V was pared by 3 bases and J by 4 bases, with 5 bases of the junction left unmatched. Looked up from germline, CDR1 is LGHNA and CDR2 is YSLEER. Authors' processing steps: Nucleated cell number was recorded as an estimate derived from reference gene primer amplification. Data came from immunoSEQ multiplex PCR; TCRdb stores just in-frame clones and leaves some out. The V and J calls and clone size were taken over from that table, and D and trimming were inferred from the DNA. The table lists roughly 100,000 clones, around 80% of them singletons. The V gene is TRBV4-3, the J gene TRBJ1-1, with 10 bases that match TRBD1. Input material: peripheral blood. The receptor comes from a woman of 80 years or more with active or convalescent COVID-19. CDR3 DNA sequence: TGCGCCAGCAGCCACTTAGGACAGGGGGGCACTGAAGCTTTCTTT. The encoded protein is CASSHLGQGGTEAFF.